This TCR beta chain comes out of a study of tumor and adjacent non-tumor tissue in lung cancer. Background on the study: About 4.17 million productive TCRbeta reads were obtained per sample on average.

The study, taken as a whole, reports: TCR diversity was significantly greater in tumor than normal lung tissue.

A modified ARM-PCR protocol with three rounds of nested PCR amplified TCRbeta. TCRdb re-analysed the multiplex PCR reads in MiXCR, keeping a single row per CDR3 protein. Among about 98,000 distinct CDR3 sequences listed, 75% to 90% were seen once. Germline V gene data show CDR1 as SGHNT and CDR2 as YENEEA. Germline trimming cut 5 bases from V and 13 bases from J; bases unmatched to any gene: 17. The CDR3 extends over 14 amino acids. No cell sorting was done before RNA was extracted from the tissue. The normal lung tissue was taken more than 3 cm from the tumor edge. Between August and November 2014, newly diagnosed, chemotherapy-naive lung cancer patients underwent thoracic surgery in China. With respect to this clonotype: Its antigen is not identified.

Source material: distant non-tumor lung tissue. The V gene is TRBV11-3, the J gene TRBJ2-7; 7 positions agree with TRBD2. The TCR originated in a man in his fifties or sixties with small cell lung cancer. The CDR3 protein is CASSPYSRAGEYYF. The CDR3 region has the DNA TGTGCCAGCAGCCCTTACTCCCGCGCGGGGGAGTATTACTTC.